The T cell receptor beta chain described here comes from a study of blood T cell repertoires in COVID-19. Background on the study: Sources were T cells, B-cell-depleted T cells, or PBMCs; the material itself was cDNA or gDNA.

The sample holds one count of this clone. Enrolment of Seattle patients took place during active infection, and they were followed longitudinally. Trimming left V 3 bases short and J 0 bases short, with 9 bases between. Germline V gene sequence: CDR1 SNHLY, CDR2 FYNNEI. This CDR3 contains 15 residues. Methods used by the authors: The authors estimated nucleated cell counts from reference gene primer amplification. Sequencing was performed with immunoSEQ multiplex PCR; in TCRdb, only in-frame clones are kept and a portion is missing. The V and J calls and the clone size are those of that table, but D and trimming were determined from the DNA. The sample includes 150,000 to 200,000 clones, 80% to 90% of them seen just once.

The V call is TRBV2, the J call TRBJ1-5; no clear D gene. This TCR derives from an older woman with COVID-19, enrolled during active disease. What was sequenced was peripheral blood. CDR3 in amino acids: CASSEGRHSNQPQHF. In DNA form, the CDR3 reads TGTGCCAGCAGTGAGGGTCGACATAGCAATCAGCCCCAGCATTTT.